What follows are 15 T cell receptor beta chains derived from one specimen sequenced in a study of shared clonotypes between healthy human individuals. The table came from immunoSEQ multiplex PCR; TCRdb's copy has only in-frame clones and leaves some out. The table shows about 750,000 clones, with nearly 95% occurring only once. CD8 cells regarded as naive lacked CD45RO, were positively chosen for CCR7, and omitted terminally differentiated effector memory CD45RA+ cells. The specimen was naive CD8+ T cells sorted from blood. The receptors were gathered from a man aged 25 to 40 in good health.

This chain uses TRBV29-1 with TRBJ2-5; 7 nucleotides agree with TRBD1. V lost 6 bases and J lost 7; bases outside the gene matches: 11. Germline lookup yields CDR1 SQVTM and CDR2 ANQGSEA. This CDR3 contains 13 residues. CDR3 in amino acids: CSVPFQGVGTQYF. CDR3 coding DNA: TGCAGCGTCCCTTTCCAGGGGGTCGGGACCCAGTACTTC.

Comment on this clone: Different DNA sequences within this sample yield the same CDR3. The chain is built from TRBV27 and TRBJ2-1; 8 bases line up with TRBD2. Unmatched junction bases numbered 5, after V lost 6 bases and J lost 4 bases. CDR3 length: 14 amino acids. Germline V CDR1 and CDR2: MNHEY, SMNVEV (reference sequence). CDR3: CASSVLAEYNEQFF. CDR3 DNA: TGTGCCAGCAGCGTACTAGCGGAGTACAATGAGCAGTTCTTC.

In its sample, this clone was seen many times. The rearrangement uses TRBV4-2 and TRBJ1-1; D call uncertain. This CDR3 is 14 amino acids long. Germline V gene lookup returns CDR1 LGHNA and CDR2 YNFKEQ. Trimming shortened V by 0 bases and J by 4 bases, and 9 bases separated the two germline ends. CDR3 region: CASSQERGSTEAFF. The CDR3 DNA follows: TGTGCCAGCAGCCAAGAACGGGGTAGCACTGAAGCTTTCTTT.

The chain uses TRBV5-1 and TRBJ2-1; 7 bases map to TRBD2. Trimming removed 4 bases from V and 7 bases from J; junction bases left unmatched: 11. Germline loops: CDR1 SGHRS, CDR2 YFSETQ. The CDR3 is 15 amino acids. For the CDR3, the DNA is TGCGCCAGCAGCGTGAGGAGGGAGGGCCGTAATGAGCAGTTCTTC. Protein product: CASSVRREGRNEQFF. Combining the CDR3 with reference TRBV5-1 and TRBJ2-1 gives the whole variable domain KAGVTQTPRYLIKTRGQQVTLSCSPISGHRSVSWYQQTPGQGLQFLFEYFSETQRNKGNFPGRFSGRQFSNSRSEMNVSTLELGDSALYLCASSVRREGRNEQFFGPGTRLTVL.

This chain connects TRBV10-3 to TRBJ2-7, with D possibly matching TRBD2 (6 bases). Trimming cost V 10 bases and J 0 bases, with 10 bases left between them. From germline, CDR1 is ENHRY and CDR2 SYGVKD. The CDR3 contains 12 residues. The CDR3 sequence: CATRGSSYEQYF. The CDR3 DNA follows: TGTGCCACCCGGGGGAGCTCCTACGAGCAGTACTTC.

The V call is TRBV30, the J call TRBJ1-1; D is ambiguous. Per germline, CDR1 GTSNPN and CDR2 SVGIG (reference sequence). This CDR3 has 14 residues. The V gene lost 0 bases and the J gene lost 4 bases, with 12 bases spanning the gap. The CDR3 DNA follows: TGTGCCTGGAGTGTACGGGCCTGGGGCACTGAAGCTTTCTTT. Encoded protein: CAWSVRAWGTEAFF. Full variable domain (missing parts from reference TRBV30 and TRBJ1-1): SQTIHQWPATLVQPVGSPLSLECTVEGTSNPNLYWYRQAAGRGLQLLFYSVGIGQISSEVPQNLSASRPQDRQFILSSKKLLLSDSGFYLCAWSVRAWGTEAFFGQGTRLTVV.

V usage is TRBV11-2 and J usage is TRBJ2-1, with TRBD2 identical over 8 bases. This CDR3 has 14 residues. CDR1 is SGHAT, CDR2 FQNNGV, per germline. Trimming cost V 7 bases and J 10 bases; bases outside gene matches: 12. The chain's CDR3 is CASNTGLGFDEQFF. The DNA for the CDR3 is TGTGCCAGCAACACGGGACTAGGATTTGACGAGCAGTTCTTC.

This CDR3 is CASSDPTGLPETQYF. The CDR3 coding sequence is TGCGCCAGCAGCGACCCGACAGGGTTGCCGGAGACCCAGTACTTC. V is TRBV4-1 and J is TRBJ2-5, with 7 bases that match TRBD1. V lost 5 bases and J lost 5; bases outside the gene matches: 11. Germline V gene sequence: CDR1 MGHRA, CDR2 YSYEKL. CDR3 length: 15 residues.

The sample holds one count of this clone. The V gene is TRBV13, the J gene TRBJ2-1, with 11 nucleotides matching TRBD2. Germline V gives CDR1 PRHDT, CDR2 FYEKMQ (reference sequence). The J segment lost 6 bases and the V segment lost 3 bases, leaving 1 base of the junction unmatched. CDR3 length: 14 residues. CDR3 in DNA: TGTGCCAGCAGCTTTAGCGGGAGGGGCAATGAGCAGTTCTTC. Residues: CASSFSGRGNEQFF.

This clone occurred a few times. DNA for the CDR3: TGTGCCAGTGCGTACAATGAGCAGTTCTTC. This translates into CASAYNEQFF. This chain connects TRBV11-2 to TRBJ2-1, with D hard to call. CDR1 is SGHAT and CDR2 is FQNNGV in the germline V gene. Trimming stripped 9 bases from V and 4 bases from J, with 4 bases between. There are 10 residues in the CDR3.

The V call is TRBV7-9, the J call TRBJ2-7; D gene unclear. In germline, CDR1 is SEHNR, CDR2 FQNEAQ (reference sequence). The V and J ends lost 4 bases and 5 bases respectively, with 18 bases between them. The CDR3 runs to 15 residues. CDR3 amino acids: CASSSTNDSENEQYF. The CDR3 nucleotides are TGTGCCAGCAGCTCAACAAACGACTCGGAGAACGAGCAGTACTTC.

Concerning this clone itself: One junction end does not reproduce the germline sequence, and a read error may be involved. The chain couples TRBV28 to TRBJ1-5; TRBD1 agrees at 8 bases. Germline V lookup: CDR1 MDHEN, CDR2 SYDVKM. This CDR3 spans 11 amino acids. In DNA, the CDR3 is TGTGCCAGCGGGGGGTGGGGACAGGTCCTTTTT. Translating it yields CASGGWGQVLF.

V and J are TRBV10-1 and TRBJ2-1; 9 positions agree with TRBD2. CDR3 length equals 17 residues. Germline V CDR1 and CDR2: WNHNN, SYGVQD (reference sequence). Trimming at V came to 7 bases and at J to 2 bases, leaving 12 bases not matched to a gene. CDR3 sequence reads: CASTPGDSGSPYNEQFF. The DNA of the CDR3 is TGCGCCAGCACCCCGGGGGATAGCGGGAGTCCCTACAATGAGCAGTTCTTC.

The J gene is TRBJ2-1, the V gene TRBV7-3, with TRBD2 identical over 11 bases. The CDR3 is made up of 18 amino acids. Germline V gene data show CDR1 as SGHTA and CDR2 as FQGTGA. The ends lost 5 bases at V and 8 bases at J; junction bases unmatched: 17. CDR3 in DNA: TGTGCCAGCAGCCCTATTCCCCAAACTAGCGGGAGAATCGATGAGCAGTTCTTC. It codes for CASSPIPQTSGRIDEQFF.

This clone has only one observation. CDR3: CASSGSGQYF. The CDR3, as DNA: TGTGCCAGCAGTGGGTCAGGACAGTACTTC. The chain couples TRBV2 to TRBJ2-7; no clear D. Germline lookup yields CDR1 SNHLY and CDR2 FYNNEI. V dropped 4 bases and J dropped 10 bases, with 8 bases sitting between them. There are 10 residues in the CDR3.